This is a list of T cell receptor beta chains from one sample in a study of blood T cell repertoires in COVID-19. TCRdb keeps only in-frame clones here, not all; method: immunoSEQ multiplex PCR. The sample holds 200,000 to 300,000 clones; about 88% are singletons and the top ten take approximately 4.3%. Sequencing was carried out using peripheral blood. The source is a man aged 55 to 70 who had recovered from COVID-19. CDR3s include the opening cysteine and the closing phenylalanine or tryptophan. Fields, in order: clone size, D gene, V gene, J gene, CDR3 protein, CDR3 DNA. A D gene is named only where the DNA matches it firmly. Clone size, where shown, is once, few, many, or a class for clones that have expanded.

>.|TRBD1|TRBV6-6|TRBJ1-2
CASSQKGGSYTF
TGTGCCAGCAGCCAAAAAGGGGGCTCCTACACCTTC
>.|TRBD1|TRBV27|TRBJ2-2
CASRYKTGDYAGELFF
TGTGCCAGCAGGTACAAGACAGGGGATTATGCCGGGGAGCTGTTTTTT
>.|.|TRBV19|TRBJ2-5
CASSNTGSKETQYF
TGTGCCAGTAGTAACACAGGGAGTAAGGAGACCCAGTACTTC
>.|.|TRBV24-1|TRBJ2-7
CATSDLPDSLDYEQYF
TGTGCCACCAGTGATTTGCCCGACAGCCTAGACTACGAGCAGTACTTC
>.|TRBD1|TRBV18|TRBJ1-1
CASSYVLVLQGDTEAFF
TGTGCCAGCTCATACGTCCTAGTCCTACAGGGGGACACTGAAGCTTTCTTT
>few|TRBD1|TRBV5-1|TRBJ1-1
CASSQGARFPAEAFF
TGCGCCAGCAGCCAGGGGGCGAGATTCCCAGCTGAAGCTTTCTTT
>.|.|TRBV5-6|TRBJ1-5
CASSLAAEYSNQPQHF
TGTGCCAGCAGCTTGGCCGCGGAATATAGCAATCAGCCCCAGCATTTT
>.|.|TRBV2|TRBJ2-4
CASAQGRFNIQYF
TGTGCCAGCGCGCAGGGCAGGTTTAACATTCAGTACTTC
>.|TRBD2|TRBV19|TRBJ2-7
CASRSRGGSSYEQYF
TGTGCCAGTAGGTCTCGCGGCGGGAGCTCCTACGAGCAGTACTTC
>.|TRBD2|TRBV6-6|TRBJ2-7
CASSLPQLAGGRISSYEQYF
TGTGCCAGCAGCCTACCGCAACTAGCGGGGGGCCGAATCAGCTCCTACGAGCAGTACTTC
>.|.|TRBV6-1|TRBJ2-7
CASSERGRDTDEQYF
TGTGCCAGCAGTGAAAGGGGGCGGGACACAGACGAGCAGTACTTC
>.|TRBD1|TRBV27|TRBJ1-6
CASSLGTGGLPLHF
TGTGCCAGCAGTTTAGGGACAGGGGGCTTACCCCTCCACTTT
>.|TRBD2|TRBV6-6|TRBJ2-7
CASSTTASGPSHEQYF
TGTGCCAGCAGTACTACCGCTAGCGGTCCTTCCCACGAGCAGTACTTC
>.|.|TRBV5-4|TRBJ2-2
CASSSDSNTGELFF
TGTGCCAGCAGCTCGGACAGTAACACCGGGGAGCTGTTTTTT
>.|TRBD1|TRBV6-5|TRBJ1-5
CASSYRTGVQPQHF
TGTGCCAGCAGTTACCGGACAGGGGTCCAGCCCCAGCATTTT
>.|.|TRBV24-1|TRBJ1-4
CATSEGGATNEKLFF
TGTGCCACCAGTGAGGGGGGAGCAACTAATGAAAAACTGTTTTTT
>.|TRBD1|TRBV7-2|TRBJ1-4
CASSRQGATNEKLFF
TGTGCCAGCAGCAGACAGGGGGCAACTAATGAAAAACTGTTTTTT
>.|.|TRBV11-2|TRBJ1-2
CASSSFTGSGGYGYTF
TGTGCCAGCAGCTCCTTCACGGGGTCGGGTGGCTATGGCTACACCTTC
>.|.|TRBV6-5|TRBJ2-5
CASSYSNREQETQYF
TGTGCCAGCAGTTACTCGAACAGGGAACAAGAGACCCAGTACTTC
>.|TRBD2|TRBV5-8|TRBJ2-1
CASSIMGLGYNEQFF
TGTGCCAGCAGCATCATGGGACTAGGGTACAATGAGCAGTTCTTC
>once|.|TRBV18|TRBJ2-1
CASSPPRGITYEQFF
TGTGCCAGCTCACCACCGCGCGGCATTACCTATGAGCAGTTCTTC
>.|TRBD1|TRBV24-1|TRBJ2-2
CATSERTGDTGELFF
TGTGCCACCAGTGAACGGACAGGGGATACCGGGGAGCTGTTTTTT
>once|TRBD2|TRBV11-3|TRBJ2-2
CASSAGLAGGAGELFF
TGTGCCAGCAGCGCCGGACTAGCGGGGGGCGCCGGGGAGCTGTTTTTT
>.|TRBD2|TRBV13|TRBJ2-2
CASSPRKSIAGGLTGELFF
TGTGCCAGCAGCCCCCGCAAAAGCATAGCGGGGGGGCTCACCGGGGAGCTGTTTTTT
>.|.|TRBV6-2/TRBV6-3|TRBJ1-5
CASSPDRRQPQHF
TGTGCCAGCAGTCCGGACAGAAGACAGCCCCAGCATTTT
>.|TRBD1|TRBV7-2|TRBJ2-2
CASSARQGASGELFF
TGTGCCAGCAGCGCGAGACAGGGGGCGAGCGGGGAGCTGTTTTTT
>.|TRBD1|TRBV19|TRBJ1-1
CASSTGTGRHTEAFF
TGTGCCAGTAGTACTGGGACAGGTAGGCACACTGAAGCTTTCTTT
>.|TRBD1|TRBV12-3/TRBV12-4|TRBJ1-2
CASFLDRVGYTF
TGTGCCAGCTTTTTAGACAGGGTTGGCTACACCTTC
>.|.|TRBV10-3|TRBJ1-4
CAISDWGPNEKLFF
TGTGCCATCAGTGATTGGGGGCCTAATGAAAAACTGTTTTTT
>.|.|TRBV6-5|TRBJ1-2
CASRTGEYGYTF
TGTGCCAGCAGAACGGGAGAGTATGGCTACACCTTC
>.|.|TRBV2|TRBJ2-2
CASSGLTDTGELFF
TGTGCCAGCAGTGGATTGACAGACACCGGGGAGCTGTTTTTT
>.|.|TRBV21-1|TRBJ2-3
CASSKDVGGVTQYF
TGTGCCAGCAGCAAAGATGTTGGGGGGGTAACGCAGTATTTT
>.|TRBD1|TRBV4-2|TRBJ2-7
CASSYGTGSSYEQYF
TGTGCCAGCAGCTACGGGACAGGGTCCTCCTACGAGCAGTACTTC
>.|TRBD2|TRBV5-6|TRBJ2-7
CASSRRAGVEQYF
TGTGCCAGCAGCCGCCGAGCGGGGGTTGAGCAGTACTTC
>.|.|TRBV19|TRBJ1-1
CASSERGGAEAFF
TGTGCCAGTAGTGAGCGAGGCGGGGCTGAAGCTTTCTTT
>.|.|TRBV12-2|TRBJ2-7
CASRLGPDPYEQYF
TGTGCAAGTCGCTTAGGCCCAGATCCCTACGAGCAGTACTTC
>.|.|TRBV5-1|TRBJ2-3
CASSLRGLNTDTQYF
TGCGCCAGCAGCCTACGGGGACTGAATACAGATACGCAGTATTTT
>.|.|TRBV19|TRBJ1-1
CASTWGGTEAFF
TGTGCCAGTACGTGGGGGGGCACTGAAGCTTTCTTT
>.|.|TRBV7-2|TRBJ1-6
CASREASYSPLHF
TGTGCCAGCCGAGAGGCAAGCTATTCACCCCTCCACTTT
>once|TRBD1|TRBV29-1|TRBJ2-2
CSVEGGQGYTGELFF
TGCAGCGTTGAAGGGGGACAGGGTTACACCGGGGAGCTGTTTTTT
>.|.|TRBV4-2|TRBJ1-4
CASSQDSTINEKLFF
TGTGCCAGCAGCCAAGATAGTACGATTAATGAAAAACTGTTTTTT
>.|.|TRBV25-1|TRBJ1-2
CASSTRQEYGYTF
TGTGCCAGCAGTACCCGACAAGAGTATGGCTACACCTTC
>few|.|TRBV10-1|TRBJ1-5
CASSPDSPNQPQHF
TGCGCCAGCAGCCCGGACAGTCCCAATCAGCCCCAGCATTTT
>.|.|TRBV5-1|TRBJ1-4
CASSLRATNEKLFF
TGCGCCAGCAGCTTGCGTGCAACTAATGAAAAACTGTTTTTT
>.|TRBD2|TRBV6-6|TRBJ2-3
CASSRSPPLAGTADTQYF
TGTGCCAGCAGTCGCTCACCTCCACTAGCGGGGACGGCAGATACGCAGTATTTT
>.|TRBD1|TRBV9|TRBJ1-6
CASSPPGGSPLHF
TGTGCCAGCAGCCCCCCAGGGGGTTCACCCCTCCACTTT
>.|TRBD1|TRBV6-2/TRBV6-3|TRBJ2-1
CASSFRGHINEQFF
TGTGCCAGCAGTTTCAGGGGGCATATCAATGAGCAGTTCTTC
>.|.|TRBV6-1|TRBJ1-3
CASSDWAVLNTIYF
TGTGCCAGCAGTGATTGGGCAGTCTTAAACACCATATATTTT
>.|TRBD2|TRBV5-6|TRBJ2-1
CASSFYTSGGRDEQFF
TGTGCCAGCAGCTTTTATACTAGCGGGGGTAGGGATGAGCAGTTCTTC
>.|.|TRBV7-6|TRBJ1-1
CASSSVPGYGSTEAFF
TGTGCCAGCAGCTCCGTACCGGGTTACGGGAGCACTGAAGCTTTCTTT